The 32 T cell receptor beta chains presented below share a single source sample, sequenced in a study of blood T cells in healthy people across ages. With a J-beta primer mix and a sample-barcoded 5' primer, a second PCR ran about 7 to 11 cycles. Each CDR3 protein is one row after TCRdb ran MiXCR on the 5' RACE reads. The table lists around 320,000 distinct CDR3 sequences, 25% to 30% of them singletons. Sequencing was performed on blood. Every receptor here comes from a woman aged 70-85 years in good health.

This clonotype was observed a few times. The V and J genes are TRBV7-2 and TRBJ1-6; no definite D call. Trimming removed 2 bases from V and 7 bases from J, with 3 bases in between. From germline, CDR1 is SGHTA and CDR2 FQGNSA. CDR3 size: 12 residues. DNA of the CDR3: TGTGCCAGCAGCTTACAGAATTCACCCCTCCACTTT. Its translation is CASSLQNSPLHF.

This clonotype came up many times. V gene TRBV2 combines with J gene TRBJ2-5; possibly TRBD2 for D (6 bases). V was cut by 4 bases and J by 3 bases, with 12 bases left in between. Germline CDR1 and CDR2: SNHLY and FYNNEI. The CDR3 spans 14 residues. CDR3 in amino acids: CASSGRETEETQYF. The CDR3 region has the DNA TGTGCCAGCAGTGGTCGGGAGACGGAAGAGACCCAGTACTTC.

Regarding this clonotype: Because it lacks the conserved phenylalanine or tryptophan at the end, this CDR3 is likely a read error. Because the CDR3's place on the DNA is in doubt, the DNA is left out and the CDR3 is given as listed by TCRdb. CDR3: CSARDYRQGAFMI. The chain has TRBV20-1 and TRBJ2-5; whether TRBD1, the table's D call, matches the DNA was not checked. With termini counted, the CDR3 has 13 amino acids. Germline CDR1 DFQATT, CDR2 SNEGSKA (reference sequence).

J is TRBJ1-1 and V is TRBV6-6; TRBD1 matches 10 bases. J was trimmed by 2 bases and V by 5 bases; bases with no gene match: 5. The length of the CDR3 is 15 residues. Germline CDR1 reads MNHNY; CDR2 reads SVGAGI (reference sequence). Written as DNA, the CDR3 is TGTGCCAGCAGTCCCGGGACAGGGGACAACACTGAAGCTTTCTTT. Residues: CASSPGTGDNTEAFF.

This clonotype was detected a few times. For the CDR3, the DNA is TGCAGCGTGGAGGGGGGACTGTACCAAGAGACCCAGTACTTC. It specifies CSVEGGLYQETQYF. The chain links TRBV29-1 to TRBJ2-5, with D perhaps matching TRBD1 or TRBD2 (6 bases each). Between the trimmed V and J ends, which lost 6 bases and 0 bases, there was a span of 14 bases. CDR3 size: 14 residues. Looked up from germline, CDR1 is SQVTM and CDR2 is ANQGSEA.

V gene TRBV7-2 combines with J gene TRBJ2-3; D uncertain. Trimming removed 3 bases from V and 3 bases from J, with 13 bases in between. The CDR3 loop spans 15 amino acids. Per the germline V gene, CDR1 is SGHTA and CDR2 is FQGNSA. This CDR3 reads CASSLIIDRTDTQYF. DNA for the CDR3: TGTGCCAGCAGCTTGATCATCGACCGAACAGATACGCAGTATTTT.

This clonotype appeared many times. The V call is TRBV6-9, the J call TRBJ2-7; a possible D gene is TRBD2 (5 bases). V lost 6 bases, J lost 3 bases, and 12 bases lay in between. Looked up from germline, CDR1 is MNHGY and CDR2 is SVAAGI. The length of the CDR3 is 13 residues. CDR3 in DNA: TGTGCCAGCAGAGACCCCGGGATCTACGAGCAGTACTTC. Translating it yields CASRDPGIYEQYF.

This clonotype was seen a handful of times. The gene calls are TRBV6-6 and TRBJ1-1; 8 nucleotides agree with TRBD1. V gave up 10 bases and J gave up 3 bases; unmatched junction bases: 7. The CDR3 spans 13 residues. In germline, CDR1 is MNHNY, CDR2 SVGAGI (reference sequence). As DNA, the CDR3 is TGTGCCACCAGGGACAGGCGGTACACTGAAGCTTTCTTT. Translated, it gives CATRDRRYTEAFF.

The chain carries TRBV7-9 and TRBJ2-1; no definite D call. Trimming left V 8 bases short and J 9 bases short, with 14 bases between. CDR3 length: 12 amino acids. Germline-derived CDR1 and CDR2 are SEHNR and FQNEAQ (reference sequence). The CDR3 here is CASWLVGGEQFF. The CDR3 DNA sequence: TGTGCCAGCTGGCTTGTAGGTGGTGAGCAGTTCTTC.

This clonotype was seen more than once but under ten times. The DNA of the CDR3 is TGTGCCAGCAAACCCAGGAGGGTGCCCTTTACCTACGAGCAGTACTTC. It translates to CASKPRRVPFTYEQYF. This chain connects TRBV27 to TRBJ2-7; a possible D gene is TRBD2 (6 bases). CDR3 size: 16 residues. With 7 bases removed from V and 2 bases from J, the gap between germline ends came to 21 bases. Germline V lookup: CDR1 MNHEY, CDR2 SMNVEV (reference sequence).

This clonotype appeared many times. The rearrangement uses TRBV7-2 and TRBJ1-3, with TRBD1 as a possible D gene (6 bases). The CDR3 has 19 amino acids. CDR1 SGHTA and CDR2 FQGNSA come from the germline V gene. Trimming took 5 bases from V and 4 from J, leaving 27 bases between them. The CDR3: CASSPLPRTARGSGNTIYF. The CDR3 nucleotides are TGTGCCAGCAGCCCCCTTCCCCGGACAGCGAGGGGGTCGGGAAACACCATATATTTT. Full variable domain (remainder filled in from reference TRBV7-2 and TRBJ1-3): GAGVSQSPSNKVTEKGKDVELRCDPISGHTALYWYRQSLGQGLEFLIYFQGNSAPDKSGLPSDRFSAERTGGSVSTLTIQRTQQEDSAVYLCASSPLPRTARGSGNTIYFGEGSWLTVV.

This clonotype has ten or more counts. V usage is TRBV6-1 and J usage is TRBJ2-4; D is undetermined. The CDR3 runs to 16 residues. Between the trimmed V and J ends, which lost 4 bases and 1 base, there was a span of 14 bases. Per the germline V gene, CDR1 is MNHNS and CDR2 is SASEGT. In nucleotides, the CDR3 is TGTGCCAGCAGTGGGTACAGTCTTTTGGCCAAAAACATTCAGTACTTC. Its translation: CASSGYSLLAKNIQYF.

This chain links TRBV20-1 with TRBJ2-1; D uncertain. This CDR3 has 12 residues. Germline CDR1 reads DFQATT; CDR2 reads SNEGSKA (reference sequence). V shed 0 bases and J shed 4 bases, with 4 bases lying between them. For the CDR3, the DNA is TGCAGTGCTAGAGAGGCTTACAATGAGCAGTTCTTC. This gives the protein CSAREAYNEQFF.

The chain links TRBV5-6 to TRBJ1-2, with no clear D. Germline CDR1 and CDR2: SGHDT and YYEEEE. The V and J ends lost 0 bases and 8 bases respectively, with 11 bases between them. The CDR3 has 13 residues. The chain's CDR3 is CASSLAQTGGYTF. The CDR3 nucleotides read TGTGCCAGCAGCTTGGCCCAGACGGGGGGCTACACCTTC.

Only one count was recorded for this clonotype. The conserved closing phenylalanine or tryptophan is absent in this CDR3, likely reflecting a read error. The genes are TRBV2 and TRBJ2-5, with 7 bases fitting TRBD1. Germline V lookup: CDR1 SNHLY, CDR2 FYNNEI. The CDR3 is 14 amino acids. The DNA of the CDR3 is TGTGCCGGCAGAACCAGGACAGGCCAAGAGACCCAGTACCTC. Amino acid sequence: CAGRTRTGQETQYL.

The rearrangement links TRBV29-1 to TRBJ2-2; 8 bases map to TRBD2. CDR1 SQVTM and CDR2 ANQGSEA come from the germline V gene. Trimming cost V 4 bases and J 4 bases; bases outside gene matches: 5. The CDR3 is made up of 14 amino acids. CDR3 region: CSVGGLAGTGELFF. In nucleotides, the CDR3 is TGCAGCGTTGGGGGTCTAGCGGGCACCGGGGAGCTGTTTTTT.

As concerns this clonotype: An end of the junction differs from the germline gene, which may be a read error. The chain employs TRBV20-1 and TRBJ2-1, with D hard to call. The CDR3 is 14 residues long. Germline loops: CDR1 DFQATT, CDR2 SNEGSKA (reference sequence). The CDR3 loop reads CSARDPNSYNEQFF. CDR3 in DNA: TGCAGCGCTAGAGATCCAAATTCCTACAATGAGCAGTTCTTC.

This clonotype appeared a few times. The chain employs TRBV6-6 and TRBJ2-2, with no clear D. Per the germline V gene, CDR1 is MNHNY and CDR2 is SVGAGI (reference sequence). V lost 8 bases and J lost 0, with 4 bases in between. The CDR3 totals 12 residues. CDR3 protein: CASRSNTGELFF. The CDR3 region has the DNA TGTGCCAGCCGATCGAACACCGGGGAGCTGTTTTTT.

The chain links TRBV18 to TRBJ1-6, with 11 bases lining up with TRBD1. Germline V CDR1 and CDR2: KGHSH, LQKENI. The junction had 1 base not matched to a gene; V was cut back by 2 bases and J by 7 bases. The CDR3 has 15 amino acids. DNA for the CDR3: TGTGCCAGCTCACCAGGGACAGGGGGGAATTCACCCCTCCACTTT. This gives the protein CASSPGTGGNSPLHF.

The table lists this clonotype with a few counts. The CDR3 DNA reads as TGTGCCACCAGTGCGGACGGCAATCAGCCCCAGCATTTT. Translating it yields CATSADGNQPQHF. J is TRBJ1-5 and V is TRBV24-1; no definite D call. The CDR3 has 13 residues. Trimming removed 5 bases from V and 2 bases from J, with 6 bases in between. The germline gives CDR1 KGHDR, CDR2 SFDVKD.

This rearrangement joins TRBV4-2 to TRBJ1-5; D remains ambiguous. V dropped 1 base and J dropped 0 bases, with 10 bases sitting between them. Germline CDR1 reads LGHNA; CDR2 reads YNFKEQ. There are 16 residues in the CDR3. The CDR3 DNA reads TGTGCCAGCAGCCAAGGGGGTCAGAATAGCAATCAGCCCCAGCATTTT. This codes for CASSQGGQNSNQPQHF.

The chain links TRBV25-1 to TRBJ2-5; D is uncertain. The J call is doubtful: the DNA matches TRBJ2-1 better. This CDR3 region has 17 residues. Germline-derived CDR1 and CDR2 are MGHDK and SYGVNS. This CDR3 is CASSGSLFEGIYNEQFF. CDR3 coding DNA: TGTGCCAGCAGTGGCTCCCTATTCGAAGGGATCTACAATGAGCAGTTCTTC.

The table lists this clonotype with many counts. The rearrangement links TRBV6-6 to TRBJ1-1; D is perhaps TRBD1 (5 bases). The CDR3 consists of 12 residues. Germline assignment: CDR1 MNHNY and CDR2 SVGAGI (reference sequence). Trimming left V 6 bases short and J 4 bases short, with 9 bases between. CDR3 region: CASSRASTEAFF. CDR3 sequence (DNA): TGTGCCAGCAGCAGGGCTAGCACTGAAGCTTTCTTT.

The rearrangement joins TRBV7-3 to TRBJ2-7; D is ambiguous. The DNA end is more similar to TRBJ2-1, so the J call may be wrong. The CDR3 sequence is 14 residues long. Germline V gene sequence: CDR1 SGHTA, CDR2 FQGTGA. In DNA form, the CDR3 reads TGTGCCAGCAGCTTAAGCCCAGGTAGCAATGAGCAGTTCTTC. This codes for CASSLSPGSNEQFF.

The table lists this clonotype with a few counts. The CDR3 region is CASSQGTAGSSGANVLTF. The CDR3 DNA is TGTGCCAGCAGCCAAGGCACTGCAGGGTCCTCTGGGGCCAACGTCCTGACTTTC. V usage is TRBV4-2 and J usage is TRBJ2-6; D is possibly TRBD1 (5 bases). The CDR3 is 18 residues long. Germline V gene lookup returns CDR1 LGHNA and CDR2 YNFKEQ. Deletions cut 1 base from V and 0 bases from J, with 13 bases between.

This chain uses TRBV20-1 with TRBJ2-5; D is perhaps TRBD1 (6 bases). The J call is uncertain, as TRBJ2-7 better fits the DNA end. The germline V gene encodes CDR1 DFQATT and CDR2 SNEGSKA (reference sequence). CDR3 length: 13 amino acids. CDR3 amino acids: CSARDHRDYEQYF. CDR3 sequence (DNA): TGCAGTGCTAGAGATCACAGGGACTACGAGCAGTACTTC.

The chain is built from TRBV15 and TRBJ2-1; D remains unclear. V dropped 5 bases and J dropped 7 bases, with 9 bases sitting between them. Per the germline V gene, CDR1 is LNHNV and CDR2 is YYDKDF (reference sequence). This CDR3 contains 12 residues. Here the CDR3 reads CATSSGGNEQFF. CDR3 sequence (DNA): TGTGCCACCAGCTCGGGTGGAAATGAGCAGTTCTTC. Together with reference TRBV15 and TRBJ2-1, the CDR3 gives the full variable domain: DAMVIQNPRYQVTQFGKPVTLSCSQTLNHNVMYWYQQKSSQAPKLLFHYYDKDFNNEADTPDNFQSRRPNTSFCFLDIRSPGLGDTAMYLCATSSGGNEQFFGPGTRLTVL.

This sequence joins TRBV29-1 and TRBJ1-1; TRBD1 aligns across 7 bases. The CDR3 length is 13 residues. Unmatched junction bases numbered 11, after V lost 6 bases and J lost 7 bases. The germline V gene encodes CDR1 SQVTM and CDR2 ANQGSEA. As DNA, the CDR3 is TGCAGCGTGGCCGGGACAGTTAGGAGTGAAGCTTTCTTT. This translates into CSVAGTVRSEAFF.

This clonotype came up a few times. The CDR3 nucleotides are TGTGCCAGTGGAACAGGGACCTACAATGAGCAGTTCTTC. Amino acid sequence: CASGTGTYNEQFF. V gene TRBV7-2 combines with J gene TRBJ2-5; D may be TRBD1 (6 bases). The assigned J gene may be wrong: the sequence end matches TRBJ2-1 better. Germline lookup yields CDR1 SGHTA and CDR2 FQGNSA. This CDR3 is built from 13 residues.

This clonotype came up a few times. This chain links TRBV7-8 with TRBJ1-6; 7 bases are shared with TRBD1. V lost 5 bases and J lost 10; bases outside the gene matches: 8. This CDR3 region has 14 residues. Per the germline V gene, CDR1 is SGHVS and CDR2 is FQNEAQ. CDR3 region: CASSLGQEVSPLHF. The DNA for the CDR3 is TGTGCCAGCAGCCTAGGACAGGAGGTATCACCCCTCCACTTT.

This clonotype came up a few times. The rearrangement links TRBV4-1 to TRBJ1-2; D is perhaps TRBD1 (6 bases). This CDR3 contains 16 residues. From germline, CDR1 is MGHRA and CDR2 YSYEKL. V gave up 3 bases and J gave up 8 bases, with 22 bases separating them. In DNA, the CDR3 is TGCGCCAGCAGCCAGGCACCACAGGGTTGGGATATCGGCTACACCTTC. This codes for CASSQAPQGWDIGYTF.

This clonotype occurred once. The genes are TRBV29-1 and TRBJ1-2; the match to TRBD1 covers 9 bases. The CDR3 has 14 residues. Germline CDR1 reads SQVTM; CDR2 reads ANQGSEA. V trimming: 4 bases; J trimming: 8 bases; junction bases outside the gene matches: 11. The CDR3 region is CSVGYRGQVGGYTF. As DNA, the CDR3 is TGCAGCGTTGGGTACAGGGGGCAGGTTGGAGGCTACACCTTC. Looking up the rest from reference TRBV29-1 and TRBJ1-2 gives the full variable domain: SAVISQKPSRDICQRGTSLTIQCQVDSQVTMMFWYRQQPGQSLTLIATANQGSEATYESGFVIDKFPISRPNLTFSTLTVSNMSPEDSSIYLCSVGYRGQVGGYTFGSGTRLTVV.